Detailed here is one TCR beta chain. These data are taken from a study of patients and donors after allogeneic stem cell transplantation. TCRdb analysed the RT-PCR reads with MiXCR anew, one entry per CDR3 protein. The sample includes roughly 940,000 distinct CDR3 sequences, roughly 18% of them seen just once. V lost 7 bases and J lost 12, with 19 bases in between. Germline assignment: CDR1 MNHNS and CDR2 SASEGT. This CDR3 has 13 amino acids. This chain joins TRBV6-1 and TRBJ2-1; D may be TRBD1 or TRBD2 (5 bases each). This receptor was identified in a human donor who was either an allogeneic HSCT recipient or a stem cell or donor lymphocyte infusion donor (not recorded which). It is not recorded whose cells these are; they may come from a transplant donor. Sequencing used blood, either unsorted or a sorted T cell fraction (not recorded which). The CDR3 sequence: CASTKAGTVGQFF. The CDR3 coding sequence is TGTGCCAGCACCAAAGCCGGGACGGTCGGGCAGTTCTTC.